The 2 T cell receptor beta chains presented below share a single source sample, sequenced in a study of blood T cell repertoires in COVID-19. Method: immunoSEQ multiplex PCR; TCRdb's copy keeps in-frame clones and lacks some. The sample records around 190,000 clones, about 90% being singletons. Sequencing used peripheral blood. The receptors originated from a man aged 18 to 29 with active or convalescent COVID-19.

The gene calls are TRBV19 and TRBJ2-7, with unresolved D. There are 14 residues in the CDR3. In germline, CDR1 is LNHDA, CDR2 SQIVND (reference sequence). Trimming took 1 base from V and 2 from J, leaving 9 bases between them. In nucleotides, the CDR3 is TGTGCCAGTAGTATAGTGGCCTTTACCTACGAGCAGTACTTC. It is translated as CASSIVAFTYEQYF.

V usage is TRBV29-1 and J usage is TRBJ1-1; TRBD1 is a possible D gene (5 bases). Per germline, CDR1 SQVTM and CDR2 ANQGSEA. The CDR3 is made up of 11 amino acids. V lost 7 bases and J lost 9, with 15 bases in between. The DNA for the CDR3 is TGCAGCGGAAGCGCAGGGTACCAAGCTTTCTTT. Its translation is CSGSAGYQAFF.